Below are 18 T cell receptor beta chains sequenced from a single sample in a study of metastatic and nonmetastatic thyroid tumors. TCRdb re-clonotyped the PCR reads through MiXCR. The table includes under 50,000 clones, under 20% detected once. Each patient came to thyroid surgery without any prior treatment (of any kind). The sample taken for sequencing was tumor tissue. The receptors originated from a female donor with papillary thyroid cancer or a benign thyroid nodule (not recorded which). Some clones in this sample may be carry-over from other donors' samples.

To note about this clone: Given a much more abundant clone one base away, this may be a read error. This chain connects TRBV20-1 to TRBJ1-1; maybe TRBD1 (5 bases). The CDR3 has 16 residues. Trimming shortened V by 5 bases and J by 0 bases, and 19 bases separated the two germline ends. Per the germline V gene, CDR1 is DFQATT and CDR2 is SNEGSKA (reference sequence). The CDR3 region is CSAVSPGGFMNTEAFF. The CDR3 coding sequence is TGCAGTGCTGTATCCCCCGGGGGGTTTATGAACACTGAAGCTTTCTTT.

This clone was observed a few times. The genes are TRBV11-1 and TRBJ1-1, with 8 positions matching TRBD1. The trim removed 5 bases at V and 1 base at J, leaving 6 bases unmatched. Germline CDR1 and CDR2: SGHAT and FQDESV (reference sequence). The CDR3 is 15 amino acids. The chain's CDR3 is CASSARQGTNTEAFF. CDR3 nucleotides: TGTGCCAGCAGCGCGAGACAGGGGACGAACACTGAAGCTTTCTTT.

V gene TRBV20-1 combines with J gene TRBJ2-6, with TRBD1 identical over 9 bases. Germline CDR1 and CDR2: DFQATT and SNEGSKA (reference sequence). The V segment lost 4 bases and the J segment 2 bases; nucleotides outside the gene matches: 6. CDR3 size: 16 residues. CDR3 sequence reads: CSATPGQGTGANVLTF. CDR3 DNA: TGCAGTGCTACGCCGGGACAGGGAACTGGGGCCAACGTCCTGACTTTC.

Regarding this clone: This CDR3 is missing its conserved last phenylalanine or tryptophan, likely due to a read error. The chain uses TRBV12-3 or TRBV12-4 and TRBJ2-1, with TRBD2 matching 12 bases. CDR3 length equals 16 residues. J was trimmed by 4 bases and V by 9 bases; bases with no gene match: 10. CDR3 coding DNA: TGTGCCAGAAGTCGCGGACTAGCGGGACATTACAATGAGCAGTTCCTC. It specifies CARSRGLAGHYNEQFL.

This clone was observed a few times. The CDR3 sequence is CASSEATENQPQHF. DNA of the CDR3: TGTGCCAGCAGTGAAGCGACGGAGAATCAGCCCCAGCATTTT. The chain joins TRBV6-1 to TRBJ1-5; D remains ambiguous. From germline, CDR1 is MNHNS and CDR2 SASEGT. The CDR3 contains 14 residues. Trimming stripped 0 bases from V and 4 bases from J, with 7 bases between.

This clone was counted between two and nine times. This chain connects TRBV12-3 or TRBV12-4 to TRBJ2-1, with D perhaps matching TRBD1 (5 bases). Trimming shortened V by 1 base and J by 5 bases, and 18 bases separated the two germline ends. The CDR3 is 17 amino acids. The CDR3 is CASSLVSSWGPHNEQFF. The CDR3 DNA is TGTGCCAGCAGTTTAGTAAGTTCGTGGGGCCCCCACAATGAGCAGTTCTTC.

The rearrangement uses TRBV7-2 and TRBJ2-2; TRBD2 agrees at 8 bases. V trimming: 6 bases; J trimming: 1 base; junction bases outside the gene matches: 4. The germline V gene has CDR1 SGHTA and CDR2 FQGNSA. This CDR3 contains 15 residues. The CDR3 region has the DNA TGTGCCAGCAGAACTAGCGGTCGGAACACCGGGGAGCTGTTTTTT. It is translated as CASRTSGRNTGELFF.

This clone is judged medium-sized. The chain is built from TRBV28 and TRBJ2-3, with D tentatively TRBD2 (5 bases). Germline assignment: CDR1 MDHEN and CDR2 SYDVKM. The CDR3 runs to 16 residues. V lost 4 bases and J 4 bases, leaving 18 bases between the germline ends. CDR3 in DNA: TGTGCCAGCAGTTCCCCCCTGGGGATGGGAGCAGATACGCAGTATTTT. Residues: CASSSPLGMGADTQYF.

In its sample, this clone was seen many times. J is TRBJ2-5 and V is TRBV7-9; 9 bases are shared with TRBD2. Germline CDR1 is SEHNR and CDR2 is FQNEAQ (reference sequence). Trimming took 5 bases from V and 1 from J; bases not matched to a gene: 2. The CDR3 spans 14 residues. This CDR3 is CASSPAGGQETQYF. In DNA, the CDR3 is TGTGCCAGCAGCCCAGCGGGGGGCCAAGAGACCCAGTACTTC.

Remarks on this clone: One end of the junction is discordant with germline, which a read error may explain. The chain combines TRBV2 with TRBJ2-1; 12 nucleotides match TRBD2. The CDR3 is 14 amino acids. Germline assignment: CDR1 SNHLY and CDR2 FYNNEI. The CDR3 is CASRVTSGRNEQFF. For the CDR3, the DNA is TGTGCTAGCAGGGTGACTAGCGGGAGAAATGAGCAGTTCTTC.

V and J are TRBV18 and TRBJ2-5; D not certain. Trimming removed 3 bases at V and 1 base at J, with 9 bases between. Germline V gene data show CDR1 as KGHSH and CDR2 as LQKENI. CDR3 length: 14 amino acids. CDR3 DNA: TGTGCCAGCTCACCGATGTCAGTCCAAGAGACCCAGTACTTC. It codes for CASSPMSVQETQYF. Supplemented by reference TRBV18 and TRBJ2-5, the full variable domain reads NAGVMQNPRHLVRRRGQEARLRCSPMKGHSHVYWYRQLPEEGLKFMVYLQKENIIDESGMPKERFSAEFPKEGPSILRIQQVVRGDSAAYFCASSPMSVQETQYFGPGTRLLVL.

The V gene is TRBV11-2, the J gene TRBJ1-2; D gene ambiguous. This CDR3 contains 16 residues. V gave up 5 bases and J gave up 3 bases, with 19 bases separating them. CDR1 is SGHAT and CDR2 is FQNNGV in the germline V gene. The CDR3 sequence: CASSDPVGRWDYGYTF. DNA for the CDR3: TGTGCCAGCAGCGACCCGGTCGGGCGTTGGGACTATGGCTACACCTTC.

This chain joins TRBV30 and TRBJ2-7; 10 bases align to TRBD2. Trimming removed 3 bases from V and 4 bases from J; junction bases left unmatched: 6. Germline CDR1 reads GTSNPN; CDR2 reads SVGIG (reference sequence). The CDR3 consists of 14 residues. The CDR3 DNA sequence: TGTGCCTGGAGCGCCGGACTAGCGGCTTACGAGCAGTACTTC. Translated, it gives CAWSAGLAAYEQYF.

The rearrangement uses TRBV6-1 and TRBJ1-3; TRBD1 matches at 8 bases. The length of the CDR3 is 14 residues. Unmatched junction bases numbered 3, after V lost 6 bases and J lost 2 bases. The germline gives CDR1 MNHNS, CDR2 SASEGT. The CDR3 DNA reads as TGTGCCAGCAGGCTGACAGGGGCTGGAAACACCATATATTTT. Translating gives CASRLTGAGNTIYF.

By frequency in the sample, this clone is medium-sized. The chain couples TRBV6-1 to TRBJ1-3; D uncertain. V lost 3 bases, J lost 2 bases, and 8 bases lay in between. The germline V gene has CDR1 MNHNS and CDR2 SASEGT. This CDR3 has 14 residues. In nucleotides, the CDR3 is TGTGCCAGCAGTGAGTGGGCGGCTGGAAACACCATATATTTT. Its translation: CASSEWAAGNTIYF.

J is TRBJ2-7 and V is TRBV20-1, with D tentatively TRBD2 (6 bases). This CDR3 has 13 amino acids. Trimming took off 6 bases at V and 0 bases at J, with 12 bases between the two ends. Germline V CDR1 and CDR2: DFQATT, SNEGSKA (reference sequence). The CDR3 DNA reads TGCAGTGCCCCGGGGGAATACTCCTACGAGCAGTACTTC. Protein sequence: CSAPGEYSYEQYF.

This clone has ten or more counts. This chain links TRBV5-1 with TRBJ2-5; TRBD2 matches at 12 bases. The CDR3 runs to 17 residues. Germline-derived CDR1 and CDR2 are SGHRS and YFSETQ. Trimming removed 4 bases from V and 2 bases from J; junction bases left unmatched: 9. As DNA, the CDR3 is TGCGCCAGCAGCCCGGGACTAGCGGGCGTCTGGCAAGAGACCCAGTACTTC. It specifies CASSPGLAGVWQETQYF. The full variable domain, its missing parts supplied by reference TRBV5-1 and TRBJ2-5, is KAGVTQTPRYLIKTRGQQVTLSCSPISGHRSVSWYQQTPGQGLQFLFEYFSETQRNKGNFPGRFSGRQFSNSRSEMNVSTLELGDSALYLCASSPGLAGVWQETQYFGPGTRLLVL.

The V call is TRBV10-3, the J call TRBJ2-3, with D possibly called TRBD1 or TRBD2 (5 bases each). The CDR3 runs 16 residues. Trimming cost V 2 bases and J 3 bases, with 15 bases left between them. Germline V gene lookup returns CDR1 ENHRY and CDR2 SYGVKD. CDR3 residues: CAISEKYAGRTDTQYF. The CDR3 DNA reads TGTGCCATCAGTGAGAAATACGCAGGGAGAACAGATACGCAGTATTTT.